The present T cell receptor beta chain was sequenced within a study of blood T cell repertoires in COVID-19. Germline-derived CDR1 and CDR2 are MDHEN and SYDVKM. The CDR3 contains 18 residues. After removal of 6 bases from V and 3 bases from J, the junction contained 20 bases not matched to a gene. Data came from immunoSEQ multiplex PCR; TCRdb stores just in-frame clones and leaves some out. The table lists 90,000 or so clones, about 89% of them singletons. Sequencing input: peripheral blood. The chain is built from TRBV28 and TRBJ2-7, with 7 bases identical to TRBD1. This TCR derives from a human donor in a cohort sampled during active COVID-19. The CDR3: CASSPPPWTGGGGYEQYF. The CDR3 DNA reads TGTGCCAGCAGCCCCCCCCCTTGGACAGGTGGTGGGGGCTACGAGCAGTACTTC.